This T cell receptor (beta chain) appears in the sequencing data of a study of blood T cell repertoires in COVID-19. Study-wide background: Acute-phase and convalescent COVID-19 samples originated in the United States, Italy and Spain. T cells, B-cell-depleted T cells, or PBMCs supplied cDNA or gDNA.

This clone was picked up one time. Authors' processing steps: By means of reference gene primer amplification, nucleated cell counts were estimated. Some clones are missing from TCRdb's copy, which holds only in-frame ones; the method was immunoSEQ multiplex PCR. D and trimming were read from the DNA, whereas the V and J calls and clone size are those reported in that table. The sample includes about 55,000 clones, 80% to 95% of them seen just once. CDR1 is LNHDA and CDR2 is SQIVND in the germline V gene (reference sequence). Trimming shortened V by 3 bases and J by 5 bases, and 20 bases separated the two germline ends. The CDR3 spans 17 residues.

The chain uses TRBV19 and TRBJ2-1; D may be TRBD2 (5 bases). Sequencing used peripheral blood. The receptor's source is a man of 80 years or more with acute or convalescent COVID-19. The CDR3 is CASSIIGLGLKNNEQFF. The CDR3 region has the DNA TGTGCCAGTAGTATTATTGGACTGGGTCTAAAGAACAATGAGCAGTTCTTC.